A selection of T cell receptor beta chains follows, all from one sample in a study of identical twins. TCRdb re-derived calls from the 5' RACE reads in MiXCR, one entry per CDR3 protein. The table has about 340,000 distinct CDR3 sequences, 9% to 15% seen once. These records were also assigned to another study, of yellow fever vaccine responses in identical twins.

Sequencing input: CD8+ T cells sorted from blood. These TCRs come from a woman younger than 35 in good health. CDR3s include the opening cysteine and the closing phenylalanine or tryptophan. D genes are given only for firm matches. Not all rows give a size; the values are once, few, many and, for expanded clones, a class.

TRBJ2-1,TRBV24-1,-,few,TGTGCCACCAGTGATTCGAGAAACGACCCTTACAATGAGCAGTTCTTC,CATSDSRNDPYNEQFF
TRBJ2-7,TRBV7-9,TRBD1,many,TGTGCCAGCAGCTCAGGGGGTAGCGAGCAGTACTTC,CASSSGGSEQYF
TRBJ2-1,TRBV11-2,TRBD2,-,TGTGCCAGCAGCTCCGCCGGGACTAGAGGGCCTGGGTACAATGAGCAGTTCTTC,CASSSAGTRGPGYNEQFF
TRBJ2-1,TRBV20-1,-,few,TGCAGTGCTAGAGATATACTAGAGTCCTACAATGAGCAGTTCTTC,CSARDILESYNEQFF
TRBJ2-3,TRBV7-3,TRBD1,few,TGTGCCAGCAGCTTAATAGCCGGGACAGGGATCCATCTGGATCTCAGCACAGATACGCAGTATTTT,CASSLIAGTGIHLDLSTDTQYF
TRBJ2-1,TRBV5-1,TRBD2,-,TGCGCCAGCAGAGCGGGAGGTACTTACAATGAGCAGTTCTTC,CASRAGGTYNEQFF
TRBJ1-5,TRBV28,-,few,TGTGCCAGCAGTTTCGGGAATAGCAATCAGCCCCAGCATTTT,CASSFGNSNQPQHF
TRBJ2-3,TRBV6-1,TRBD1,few,TGTGCCAGCAGTCCCTGGGTTGGTACAGGGGACACAGATACGCAGTATTTT,CASSPWVGTGDTDTQYF
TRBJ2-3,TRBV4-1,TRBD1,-,TGCGCCAGCAGCTCCCGGGACAGGAGCACAGATACGCAGTATTTT,CASSSRDRSTDTQYF
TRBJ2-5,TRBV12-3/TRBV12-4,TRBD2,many,TGTGCCAGCAGTTTCCCCGCGGGGGGACAAGAGACCCAGTACTTC,CASSFPAGGQETQYF
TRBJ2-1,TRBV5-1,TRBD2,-,TGCGCCAGCGGCCGACTAGCAGACTTTTGGGATGAGCAGTTCTTC,CASGRLADFWDEQFF
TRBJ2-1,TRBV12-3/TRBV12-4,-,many,TGTGCCAGCATGTATAGCAGCTACAATGAGCAGTTCTTC,CASMYSSYNEQFF
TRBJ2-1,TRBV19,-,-,TGTGCCAGCTCTACAGCCAGTCTCTACAATGAGCAGTTCTTC,CASSTASLYNEQFF
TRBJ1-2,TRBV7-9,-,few,TGTGCCAGCAGCTTAGCCCTCGGAACGGAGCTCGATGGCTACACCTTC,CASSLALGTELDGYTF
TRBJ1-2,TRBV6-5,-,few,TGTGCCAGCAGTTACTCGGCAGCCTTGAGCGGCTACACCTTC,CASSYSAALSGYTF
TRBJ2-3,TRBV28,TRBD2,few,TGTGCCAGCCTCCCGGGGATAGCGGGAGGGCGAAGAGATACGCAGTATTTT,CASLPGIAGGRRDTQYF
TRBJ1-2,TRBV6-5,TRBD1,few,TGTGCCAGCAGTTACCGGACAGGGGACTATGGCTACACCTTC,CASSYRTGDYGYTF
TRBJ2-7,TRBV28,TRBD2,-,TGTGCCAGCACCAAAGTCCAGGGCATAGCGGGACCAGCCTACGAGCAGTACTTC,CASTKVQGIAGPAYEQYF
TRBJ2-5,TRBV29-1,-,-,TGCAGCGTTCGGAAAGGCGAGACCCAGTACTTC,CSVRKGETQYF
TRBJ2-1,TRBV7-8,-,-,TGTGCCAGCAGCCCCCTAATAGTAGGTAACAATGAGCAGTTCTTC,CASSPLIVGNNEQFF
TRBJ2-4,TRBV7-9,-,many,TGTGCCAGCAGCCCTCAGGAGAACATTCAGTACTTC,CASSPQENIQYF
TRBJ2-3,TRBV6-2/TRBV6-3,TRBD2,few,TGTGCCAGCAGTAAAAGCGGGGGAGGAGATACGCAGTATTTT,CASSKSGGGDTQYF
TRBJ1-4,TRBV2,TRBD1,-,TGTGCCAGTGCTTCCGGTCTTAGGGGGCGCGGTGAAAAACTGTTTTTT,CASASGLRGRGEKLFF
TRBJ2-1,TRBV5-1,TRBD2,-,TGCGCCAGCAGCTTGGAACTAGCGGGGGTGGATGAGCAGTTCTTC,CASSLELAGVDEQFF
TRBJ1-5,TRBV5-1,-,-,TGCGCCGGACCCCTTGACAAGCAGCCCCAGCATTTT,CAGPLDKQPQHF
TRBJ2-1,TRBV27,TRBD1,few,TGTGCCAGCAATACAGGGGATGAGCAGTTCTTC,CASNTGDEQFF
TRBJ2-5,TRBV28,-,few,TGTGCCAGCAGTTTGGACAACCAAGAGACCCAGTACTTC,CASSLDNQETQYF
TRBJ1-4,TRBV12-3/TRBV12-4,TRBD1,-,TGTGCCAGCAGTCAGGGACAGGGGGTCACTAATGAAAAACTGTTTTTT,CASSQGQGVTNEKLFF
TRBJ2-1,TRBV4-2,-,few,TGTGCCAGCGGCGCGCCGGACTCCCTTTTTTGTGAGCAGTTCTTC,CASGAPDSLFCEQFF
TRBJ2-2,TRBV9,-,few,TGTGCCAGCAGCGTCACCCAGGGAACCGGGGAGCTGTTTTTT,CASSVTQGTGELFF
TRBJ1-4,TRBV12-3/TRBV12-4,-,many,TGTGCCAGCAGTGCCGCGGAGGGAAAACTGTTTTTT,CASSAAEGKLFF
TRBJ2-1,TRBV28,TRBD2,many,TGTGCCAGCACCACAAGGGACTACTACAATGAGCAGTTCTTC,CASTTRDYYNEQFF
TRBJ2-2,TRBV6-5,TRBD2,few,TGTGCCAGCAGTTACTCGGGCAGCGGGGCCGGGGAGCTGTTTTTT,CASSYSGSGAGELFF
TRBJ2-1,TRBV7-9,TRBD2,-,TGTGCCAGCACGACGGGAGGGGGACTCTCCTACAATGAGCAGTTCTTC,CASTTGGGLSYNEQFF
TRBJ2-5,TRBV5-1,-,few,TGCGCCAGCAGCTCCTTTGAGGGGGGGGAGACCCAGTACTTC,CASSSFEGGETQYF
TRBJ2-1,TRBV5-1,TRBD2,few,TGCGCCAGCAGCTTGGCCCTGTCTAGCGGGGGGGCCCAGCAATACAATGAGCAGTTCTTC,CASSLALSSGGAQQYNEQFF
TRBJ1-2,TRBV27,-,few,TGTGCCAGCAGTTTATCTTCGGGGTTCAACTATGGCTACACCTTC,CASSLSSGFNYGYTF
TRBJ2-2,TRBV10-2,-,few,TGCGCCAGCAGTGAGATAGGGGAAATGGGGGAGCTGTTTTTT,CASSEIGEMGELFF
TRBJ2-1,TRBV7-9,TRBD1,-,TGTGCCAGCAGCTCTCAGGGGGCCAGCCTTTACAATGAGCAGTTCTTC,CASSSQGASLYNEQFF
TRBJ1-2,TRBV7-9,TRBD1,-,TGTGCCAGCAGATCAGGGGGCTTGGGCTACACCTTC,CASRSGGLGYTF
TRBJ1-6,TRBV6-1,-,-,TGTGCCAGCAGTCGGGACGGAGTTGCTTCACCCCTCCACTTT,CASSRDGVASPLHF
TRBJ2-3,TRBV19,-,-,TGTGCCAGTAGCACCGCGTTTCGGGGTACGGGCACAGATACGCAGTATTTT,CASSTAFRGTGTDTQYF
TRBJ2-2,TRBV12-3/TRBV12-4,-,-,TGTGCCAGCCAAACATGGACAGCGAACACCGGGGAGCTGTTTTTT,CASQTWTANTGELFF
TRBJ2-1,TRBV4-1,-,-,TGCGCCAGCAGCCAAGAGAAACCCTTCCAGGATGAGCAGTTCTTC,CASSQEKPFQDEQFF
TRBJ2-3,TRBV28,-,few,TGTGCCAGCAGTGTATCAGGGTTCACAGATACGCAGTATTTT,CASSVSGFTDTQYF
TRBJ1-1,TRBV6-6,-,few,TGTGCCAGCAGCCCCGGGATCCTAGCTGAAGCTTTCTTT,CASSPGILAEAFF
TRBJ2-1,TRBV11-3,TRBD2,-,TGTGCCAGCTCTACTAGCGGCAATGAGCAGTTCTTC,CASSTSGNEQFF
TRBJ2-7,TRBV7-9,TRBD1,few,TGTGCCAGCAGCTCTAACTACAGGGGGGATTACGAGCAGTACTTC,CASSSNYRGDYEQYF
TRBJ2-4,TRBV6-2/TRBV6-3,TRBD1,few,TGTGCCAGCAACGACAGGGGTGGTCAGTACTTC,CASNDRGGQYF
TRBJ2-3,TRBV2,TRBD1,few,TGTGCCAGCAGAGCTAGAGACAGGGCTGGAGATACGCAGTATTTT,CASRARDRAGDTQYF